The 21 T cell receptor beta chains given below trace back to one sample, sequenced in a study of beta chain features in type 1 diabetes (dated by TCRdb to the late 2010s). The protocol used for the library was the immunoSEQ multiplex PCR assay. All of the isolated RNA was reverse transcribed with the High Capacity cDNA Reverse Transcription Kit, so expressed TCRB transcripts were sequenced. This immuneACCESS table, as held by TCRdb, lists in-frame sequences with V and J called but not all clones. Of the missing ones, under half trace to an unresolved V gene in checked studies; the others have no known cause. This sample holds tens of thousands of clones; about 60% were observed only once. The ten biggest clones cover approximately 0.29% of the sample. Overall results and qualifications from the work: Type 1 diabetes patients showed a moderate but significant shortening of TCRB CDR3 length in all four CD4+ subsets.

These receptors' antigens are unknown. The sample was stem cell memory CD4+ T cells from blood. The cell subset or site label, read with the paper, signifies: stem cell-like memory CD4+ T cells. Receptors originate from a woman in her 30s with type 1 diabetes.

This clone was seen only a few times. The J gene is TRBJ2-2, the V gene TRBV7-9; 13 nucleotides match TRBD2. Germline loops: CDR1 SEHNR, CDR2 FQNEAQ (reference sequence). CDR3 size: 17 residues. V shed 8 bases, J shed 0 bases, and the junction held 6 bases outside the gene matches. Here the CDR3 reads CASGLAGVTANTGELFF. CDR3 DNA: TGTGCCAGCGGACTAGCGGGAGTCACTGCGAACACCGGGGAGCTGTTTTTT.

This clone was counted a few times. V gene TRBV19 combines with J gene TRBJ1-5; the D is unclear. Germline V gene data show CDR1 as LNHDA and CDR2 as SQIVND (reference sequence). V lost 6 bases to trimming and J lost 2 bases, with 17 bases between them. The CDR3 loop spans 16 amino acids. The CDR3: CASSRHSQKGNQPQHF. Here the CDR3 DNA reads TGTGCCAGTAGCAGACACTCCCAAAAGGGCAATCAGCCCCAGCATTTT.

This clone was seen a few times. This chain links TRBV7-9 with TRBJ1-1, with D perhaps matching TRBD1 (6 bases). Germline V gene sequence: CDR1 SEHNR, CDR2 FQNEAQ (reference sequence). CDR3 size: 13 residues. With 5 bases removed from V and 5 bases from J, the gap between germline ends came to 12 bases. CDR3 coding DNA: TGTGCCAGCAGCCGATCAGGGGATACTGAAGCTTTCTTT. It yields the protein CASSRSGDTEAFF.

V and J are TRBV7-9 and TRBJ2-6; TRBD1 might be the D (6 bases). Trimming took off 6 bases at V and 4 bases at J, with 13 bases between the two ends. In germline, CDR1 is SEHNR, CDR2 FQNEAQ (reference sequence). The CDR3 runs 15 residues. The CDR3 protein is CASRSDSSGANVLTF. The DNA of the CDR3 is TGTGCCAGCAGATCGGACAGCTCAGGGGCCAACGTCCTGACTTTC.

The rearrangement joins TRBV7-2 to TRBJ2-7; D might be TRBD1 (5 bases). Germline loops: CDR1 SGHTA, CDR2 FQGNSA. This CDR3 contains 13 residues. V was shortened by 5 bases and J by 3 bases, with 11 bases between the two germline ends. CDR3 region: CASSTPGNYEQYF. The DNA for the CDR3 is TGTGCCAGCAGCACTCCAGGGAACTACGAGCAGTACTTC.

This clone was seen only a few times. CDR3 residues: CASSFDRIYTEAFF. DNA of the CDR3: TGTGCCAGCAGCTTCGACAGGATCTACACTGAAGCTTTCTTT. This chain links TRBV7-2 with TRBJ1-1; TRBD1 might be the D (6 bases). V dropped 3 bases and J dropped 3 bases, with 11 bases sitting between them. There are 14 residues in the CDR3. Germline CDR1 SGHTA, CDR2 FQGNSA.

This chain connects TRBV11-3 to TRBJ2-7, with D maybe TRBD2 (6 bases). The germline CDR1 and CDR2 sequences are SGHNT and YENEEA. This CDR3 has 14 amino acids. The V end lost 4 bases, the J end lost 6 bases, and 16 bases lay between the germline ends. CDR3 sequence: CASSSLGGPLEQYF. The CDR3 coding sequence is TGTGCCAGCAGCTCCCTCGGAGGGCCTCTCGAGCAGTACTTC.

V gene TRBV5-1 combines with J gene TRBJ2-5; TRBD1 is a possible D gene (6 bases). The V gene's germline CDR1 is SGHRS and CDR2 YFSETQ. The CDR3 runs 15 residues. V was clipped by 4 bases and J by 1 base, with 14 bases between them. In DNA, the CDR3 is TGCGCCAGCAGCACCTCGGACAGCCTCCAAGAGACCCAGTACTTC. Translating it yields CASSTSDSLQETQYF.

The V gene is TRBV7-3, the J gene TRBJ2-3; the match to TRBD2 covers 10 bases. This CDR3 contains 18 residues. Germline CDR1 and CDR2: SGHTA and FQGTGA. The ends lost 5 bases at V and 0 bases at J; junction bases unmatched: 11. The CDR3 region is CASSPRTSGPHSTDTQYF. CDR3 DNA sequence: TGTGCCAGCAGCCCCAGGACTAGCGGACCCCACAGCACAGATACGCAGTATTTT.

Here the CDR3 reads CASSQGAGTGYEQYF. Written as DNA, the CDR3 is TGTGCCAGCAGCCAAGGGGCAGGGACAGGCTACGAGCAGTACTTC. The chain uses TRBV7-3 and TRBJ2-7; 8 bases align to TRBD1. In germline, CDR1 is SGHTA, CDR2 FQGTGA. This CDR3 is 15 amino acids long. V trimming: 5 bases; J trimming: 3 bases; junction bases outside the gene matches: 9.

The rearrangement links TRBV6-5 to TRBJ2-7; tentatively, D is TRBD1 (6 bases). The germline CDR1 and CDR2 sequences are MNHEY and SVGAGI. V was shortened by 6 bases and J by 6 bases, with 18 bases between the two germline ends. CDR3 size: 14 residues. Here the CDR3 DNA reads TGTGCCAGCAGACTCCACAGGGACCTCTTCGAGCAGTACTTC. It yields the protein CASRLHRDLFEQYF.

This rearrangement joins TRBV27 to TRBJ2-6, with D possibly matching TRBD1 (7 bases). Germline-derived CDR1 and CDR2 are MNHEY and SMNVEV (reference sequence). Trimming cost V 6 bases and J 2 bases, with 17 bases left between them. CDR3 length: 17 amino acids. DNA of the CDR3: TGTGCCAGCAGGGTCAGGGGGGAATCGGCTGGGGCCAACGTCCTGACTTTC. This gives the protein CASRVRGESAGANVLTF.

This sequence joins TRBV5-1 and TRBJ2-7; the D gene is possibly TRBD1 (6 bases). The germline V gene has CDR1 SGHRS and CDR2 YFSETQ. Trimming removed 3 bases from V and 6 bases from J, with 13 bases in between. The CDR3 is made up of 13 amino acids. DNA for the CDR3: TGCGCCAGCAGCTCCCAACAGGGTGGCGAGCAGTACTTC. This codes for CASSSQQGGEQYF. Drawing the rest from reference TRBV5-1 and TRBJ2-7, the complete variable domain is KAGVTQTPRYLIKTRGQQVTLSCSPISGHRSVSWYQQTPGQGLQFLFEYFSETQRNKGNFPGRFSGRQFSNSRSEMNVSTLELGDSALYLCASSSQQGGEQYFGPGTRLTVT.

In its sample, this clone was seen a few times. The rearrangement links TRBV18 to TRBJ2-3, with TRBD2 matching over 9 bases. The germline V gene has CDR1 KGHSH and CDR2 LQKENI. The CDR3 length is 15 residues. V dropped 3 bases and J dropped 4; count of bases not matched to a gene: 5. The chain's CDR3 is CASSPGGRAADTQYF. Here the CDR3 DNA reads TGTGCCAGCTCACCTGGCGGGAGGGCCGCAGATACGCAGTATTTT.

The chain carries TRBV7-3 and TRBJ2-3, with 12 bases matching TRBD2. V was clipped by 0 bases and J by 6 bases; unmatched bases: 4. This CDR3 has 16 residues. CDR1 and CDR2 (germline): SGHTA, FQGTGA. CDR3 residues: CASSLTLAGGLDTQYF. CDR3 coding DNA: TGTGCCAGCAGCTTAACCCTAGCGGGAGGGTTGGATACGCAGTATTTT.

This clone was seen a handful of times. V and J are TRBV9 and TRBJ2-1; 7 nucleotides align to TRBD2. The CDR3 covers 15 residues. V lost 5 bases, J lost 6 bases, and 11 bases stayed unmatched. Germline CDR1 and CDR2: SGDLS and YYNGEE. CDR3 nucleotide sequence: TGTGCCAGCAGTAAAGTGGGGGAGGGCCGCAATGAGCAGTTCTTC. It is translated as CASSKVGEGRNEQFF.

The chain uses TRBV5-1 and TRBJ2-7; no clear D gene. Germline CDR1 reads SGHRS; CDR2 reads YFSETQ. The CDR3 is made up of 14 amino acids. Trimming cost V 2 bases and J 2 bases, with 11 bases left between them. DNA for the CDR3: TGCGCCAGCAGCTTCAGCGTTGAGACCTACGAGCAGTACTTC. It yields the protein CASSFSVETYEQYF.

CDR3 amino acids: CASSQVHARDSTYEQYF. As DNA, the CDR3 is TGTGCCAGCAGCCAAGTTCATGCCCGGGACTCCACCTACGAGCAGTACTTC. The chain joins TRBV4-2 to TRBJ2-7, with a weak D call TRBD2 (6 bases). CDR1 is LGHNA and CDR2 is YNFKEQ in the germline V gene. This CDR3 has 17 amino acids. The V end was cut by 1 base, the J end by 2 bases, with 18 bases between.

CDR3 DNA sequence: TGTGCCAGCAGGGAACTAGCCAAAAACATTCAGTACTTC. Translation: CASRELAKNIQYF. The V call is TRBV6-1, the J call TRBJ2-4; D is unclear. The germline gives CDR1 MNHNS, CDR2 SASEGT. This CDR3 is 13 amino acids long. Deletions cut 6 bases from V and 0 bases from J, with 6 bases between.

The sample holds a few counts of this clone. The chain uses TRBV4-2 and TRBJ2-7; a possible D gene is TRBD2 (6 bases). Germline-derived CDR1 and CDR2 are LGHNA and YNFKEQ. The CDR3 length is 15 residues. Trimming left V 1 base short and J 2 bases short, with 12 bases between. This chain's CDR3 is CASSQGLAETYEQYF. CDR3 in DNA: TGTGCCAGCAGCCAAGGGTTAGCGGAGACCTACGAGCAGTACTTC.

The chain recombines TRBV30 with TRBJ1-4; no clear D. The V end was cut by 3 bases, the J end by 4 bases, with 15 bases between. There are 15 residues in the CDR3. CDR1 is GTSNPN and CDR2 is SVGIG in the germline V gene (reference sequence). CDR3: CAWRRRGTYNEKLFF. CDR3 DNA: TGTGCCTGGAGGAGGAGAGGTACTTATAATGAAAAACTGTTTTTT. Using reference TRBV30 and TRBJ1-4 for the parts outside the CDR3, the full variable domain is SQTIHQWPATLVQPVGSPLSLECTVEGTSNPNLYWYRQAAGRGLQLLFYSVGIGQISSEVPQNLSASRPQDRQFILSSKKLLLSDSGFYLCAWRRRGTYNEKLFFGSGTQLSVL.